A selection of T cell receptor beta chains follows, all from one sample in a study of blood T cells in healthy people across ages. TCRdb reprocessed the 5' RACE reads with MiXCR, giving one entry per CDR3 protein. This table has hundreds of thousands of distinct CDR3 sequences, over 40% appearing once. The source material was blood. Source of these receptors: an elderly man in good health. The CDR3 runs from the conserved cysteine through the conserved F or W. The D gene is left open where the match is weak.

v_gene,d_gene,j_gene,CDR3aa,CDR3nt
TRBV4-3,NA,TRBJ2-5,CASSQVGWEETQYF,TGCGCCAGCAGCCAAGTGGGGTGGGAAGAGACCCAGTACTTC
TRBV27,NA,TRBJ1-2,CASSLSGSNSYGYTF,TGTGCCAGCAGTTTATCAGGCAGTAATAGCTATGGCTACACCTTC
TRBV6-6,TRBD2,TRBJ2-7,CASRSNGGASSYEQYF,TGTGCCAGCAGATCCAACGGGGGGGCCAGCTCCTACGAGCAGTACTTC
TRBV27,NA,TRBJ2-2,CASRRPGLLSTGGLFF,TGTGCCAGCAGACGACCGGGACTTTTAAGCACCGGGGGGCTGTTTTTT
TRBV7-9,NA,TRBJ2-5,CASSPRNGAQETQYF,TGTGCCAGCAGCCCGAGGAACGGTGCGCAAGAGACCCAGTACTTC
TRBV29-1,NA,TRBJ2-3,CSVESGADTQYF,TGCAGCGTTGAGAGCGGCGCAGATACGCAGTATTTT
TRBV13,NA,TRBJ1-2,CASSSRSGYTF,TGTGCCAGCAGCTCCCGGTCCGGCTACACCTTC
TRBV7-6,NA,TRBJ2-7,CASSLQATDRTYEQYF,TGTGCCAGCAGCTTACAGGCGACCGATAGGACCTACGAGCAGTACTTC
TRBV6-5,NA,TRBJ2-5,CASSPPTGRKETQYF,TGTGCCAGCAGTCCGCCGACAGGGAGGAAGGAGACCCAGTACTTC
TRBV7-6,NA,TRBJ2-7,CASSLVTSQTLGEQYF,TGTGCCAGCAGCTTAGTAACAAGCCAGACCCTCGGGGAGCAGTACTTC
TRBV7-9,NA,TRBJ1-4,CASSLEGPAGRLFF,TGTGCCAGCAGCTTAGAAGGGCCGGCAGGTCGACTGTTTTTT